This T cell receptor (beta chain) was found in a study of OX40 agonist ivuxolimab in advanced cancers. Overall study results and limits: Some patients without response likewise showed low normalized clonal expansion.

This clone was detected only once. Antigen: not known. Sequencing was performed with immunoSEQ multiplex PCR; in TCRdb, only in-frame clones are kept and a portion is missing. The sample lists around 67,000 clones, about 80% occurring once. CDR1 and CDR2 (germline): SGHTA, FQGNSA. CDR3 length: 14 amino acids. J lost 2 bases, V lost 5 bases, and 2 bases had no gene match. The gene calls are TRBV7-2 and TRBJ2-7; 11 bases match TRBD2. The starting material was CD4+ or CD8+ T cells sorted from blood, obtained in a trial of the OX40 agonist ivuxolimab. This TCR was sampled from an adult with an advanced solid tumor such as melanoma, head and neck, liver or kidney cancer. The CDR3 DNA reads TGTGCCAGCAGCACTAGCGGGGGTCCCTACGAGCAGTACTTC. This gives the protein CASSTSGGPYEQYF.